Given below is one T cell receptor (beta chain) in context. This clonotype occurred many times. Its binding antigen is unknown. No much larger clone is present one base from it, and per-base qualities are unavailable. Library preparation employed 5' RACE. TCRdb records Illumina HiSeq 2000 as the sequencer. Template switching added a universal primer binding site, and the final cDNA carried a unique molecular identifier that allowed TCR cDNA molecules to be counted accurately. First-strand cDNA for TCR alpha and beta chains was synthesized from specific primers in the conserved constant-segment region. To control for contamination, each cDNA library was double barcoded with a SMART-Mk sample barcode plus Illumina barcodes. TruSeq adapter sequences and Illumina sample barcodes were added in two successive PCR steps. TCR alpha and beta cDNA libraries were sequenced on the Illumina HiSeq platform with custom primers. Regarding the original processing steps: Raw reads were processed with MiGEC to extract unique molecular identifiers, and MiXCR was used to determine CDR3 positions. Recombination models were inferred per individual with the repgenHMM and IGoR tools using an EM algorithm. The tcR package in R was used for shared clonotype analysis, with sharing normalized by the product of cloneset sizes. Out-of-frame nonproductive sequences were analyzed to study raw recombination free of thymic and clonal selection effects. The public reads were reprocessed in TCRdb via fastp at Q25 and MiXCR, keeping in-frame beta chains. Each CDR3 protein gets just one entry, which takes the most common genes and DNA from the rows behind it. The V and J calls were determined by TCRdb, not by the authors. The sample yields 700,000 or so distinct CDR3 sequences; about 9.4% were counted once. The ten largest clones capture around 0.98% of the sample.

The V end loses 2 bases and the J end loses 5 bases, and a stretch of 4 bases separates them. Reading the germline V gene gives CDR1 KGHSH and CDR2 LQKENI. CDR3 length: 12 amino acids, cysteine to phenylalanine. Of all the DNA, just the CDR3 is kept, 36 bases in frame from base 1. The sample comes from a study of identical twins (TCRdb year 2016). Turning to the overall study: The study deep-sequenced TCR alpha and beta repertoires from monozygotic twins, unrelated adults of various ages and cord blood to test whether fetal clonotypes persist. Replicate twin experiments were performed at different times using different library preparation protocols to rule out contamination. Beyond this particular receptor, the publication reports: A weaker excess of twin sharing was found in beta out-of-frame sequences because the signal-to-noise ratio was lowered by fewer shared sequences. Compared with coincidental sharing between unrelated individuals, an excess of low generation-probability sequences was observed among out-of-frame TCR alpha sequences shared between twins. Recombination models systematically underestimated out-of-frame TCR alpha sharing in monozygotic twins but agreed with sharing between unrelated individuals. Invariant T cells such as MAIT and iNKT could partly confound zero-insertion analyses, though diverse VJ usage argued against this for most clonotypes. Because the same donors could not be followed over many years, the conclusions depended on cross-sectional statistical analysis. Fewer insertions were carried by abundant cord blood beta clonotypes; a weaker similar trend was observed in young adult naive repertoires, while no such trend was observed in memory repertoires.

Only healthy Caucasian donors were included. Three pairs of female monozygotic twins, all aged roughly 18 to 30 years, made up the twin cohort. Peripheral blood mononuclear cells were used as the source from which RNA for TCR libraries was isolated. This same sample was also taken into another study, of yellow fever vaccine responses in identical twins. The second study reports: The authors reported that the T cell response to vaccination in identical twins appeared partly convergent and partly personalized. Focusing on identical twins, the study followed the T cell clones that responded to the vaccine, and did so with precision.

The chain joins TRBV18 to TRBJ1-5, with the D gene not confidently named. Sample: PBMCs. This receptor was taken from a woman aged 18-29 years in good health. The base sequence is TGTGCCAGCTCACCAGGCCATCAGCCCCAGCATTTT. Its protein product is CASSPGHQPQHF.